This T cell receptor beta chain was sequenced during a study of T cells after yellow fever vaccination. TCRdb reanalysed the 5' RACE reads using MiXCR and keeps one entry per CDR3 protein. The sample carries around 340,000 distinct CDR3 sequences, around 12% recorded once. The receptor comes from a man aged 18 to 29 who received the YFV17D yellow fever vaccine. The sequences come from CD4+ T cells sorted from PBMCs, collected 15 days after the yellow fever booster vaccination.

CDR3 region: CSVTNSGTGDYGYTF. The CDR3 DNA reads as TGCAGCGTTACTAACTCCGGGACAGGGGACTATGGCTACACCTTC. This chain joins TRBV29-1 and TRBJ1-2; 10 bases are a match to TRBD1. Germline CDR1 SQVTM, CDR2 ANQGSEA. Trimming at V came to 5 bases and at J to 3 bases, leaving 9 bases not matched to a gene. The CDR3 totals 15 residues.